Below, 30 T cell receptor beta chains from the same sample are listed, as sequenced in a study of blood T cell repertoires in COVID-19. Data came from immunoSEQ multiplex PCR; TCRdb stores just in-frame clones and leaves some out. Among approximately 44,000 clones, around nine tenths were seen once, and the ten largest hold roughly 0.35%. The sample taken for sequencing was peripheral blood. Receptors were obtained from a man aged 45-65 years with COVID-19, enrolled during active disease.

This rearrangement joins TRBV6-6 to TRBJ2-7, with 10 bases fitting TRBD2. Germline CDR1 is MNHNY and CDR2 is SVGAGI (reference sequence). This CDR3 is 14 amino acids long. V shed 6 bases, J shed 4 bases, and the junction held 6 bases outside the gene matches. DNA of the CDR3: TGTGCCAGCAGCCCAGCGGGAGGGCCTTACGAGCAGTACTTC. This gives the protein CASSPAGGPYEQYF.

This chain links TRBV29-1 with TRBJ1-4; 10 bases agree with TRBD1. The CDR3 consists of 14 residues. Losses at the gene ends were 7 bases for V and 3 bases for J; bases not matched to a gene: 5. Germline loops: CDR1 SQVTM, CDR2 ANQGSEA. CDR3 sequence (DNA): TGCAGCGCCACCGGACAGGGGGCTAATGAAAAACTGTTTTTT. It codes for CSATGQGANEKLFF.

CDR3 protein: CASSPRQGTNEKLFF. In nucleotides, the CDR3 is TGTGCCAGCTCACCTCGACAGGGAACTAATGAAAAACTGTTTTTT. The genes are TRBV18 and TRBJ1-4; 7 bases fit TRBD1. After removal of 3 bases from V and 1 base from J, the junction contained 2 bases not matched to a gene. Germline loops: CDR1 KGHSH, CDR2 LQKENI. CDR3 size: 15 residues.

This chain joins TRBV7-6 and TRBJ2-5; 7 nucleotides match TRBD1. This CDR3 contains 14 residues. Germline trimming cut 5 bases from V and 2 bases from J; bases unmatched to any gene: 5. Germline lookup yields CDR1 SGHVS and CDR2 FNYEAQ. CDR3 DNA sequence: TGTGCCAGCAGCCACGGACAGGTACAAGAGACCCAGTACTTC. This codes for CASSHGQVQETQYF.

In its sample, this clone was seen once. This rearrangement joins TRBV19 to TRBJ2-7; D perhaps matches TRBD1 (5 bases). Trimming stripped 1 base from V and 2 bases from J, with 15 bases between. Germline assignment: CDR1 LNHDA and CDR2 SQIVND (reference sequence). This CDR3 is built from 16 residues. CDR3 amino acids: CASSIALVGAPYEQYF. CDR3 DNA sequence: TGTGCCAGTAGTATAGCCCTTGTAGGGGCCCCCTACGAGCAGTACTTC.

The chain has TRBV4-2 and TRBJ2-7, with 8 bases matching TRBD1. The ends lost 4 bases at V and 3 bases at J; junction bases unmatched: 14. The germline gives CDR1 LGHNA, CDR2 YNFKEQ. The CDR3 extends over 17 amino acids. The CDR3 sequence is CASSPGGFGSRVYEQYF. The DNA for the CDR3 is TGTGCCAGCAGCCCAGGGGGCTTTGGCAGCCGAGTCTACGAGCAGTACTTC.

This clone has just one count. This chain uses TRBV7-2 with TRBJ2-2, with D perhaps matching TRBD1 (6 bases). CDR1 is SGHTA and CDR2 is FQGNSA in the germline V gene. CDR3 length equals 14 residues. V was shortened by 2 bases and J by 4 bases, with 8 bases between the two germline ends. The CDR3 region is CASSLLGGTGELFF. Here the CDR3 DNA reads TGTGCCAGCAGCTTACTAGGGGGCACCGGGGAGCTGTTTTTT.

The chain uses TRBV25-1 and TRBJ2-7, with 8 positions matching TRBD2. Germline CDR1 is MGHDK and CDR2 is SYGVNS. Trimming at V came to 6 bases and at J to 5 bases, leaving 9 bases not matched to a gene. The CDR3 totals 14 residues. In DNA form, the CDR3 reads TGTGCCAGCAGACTCCGGGGACTAGAGGACGAGCAGTACTTC. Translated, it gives CASRLRGLEDEQYF.

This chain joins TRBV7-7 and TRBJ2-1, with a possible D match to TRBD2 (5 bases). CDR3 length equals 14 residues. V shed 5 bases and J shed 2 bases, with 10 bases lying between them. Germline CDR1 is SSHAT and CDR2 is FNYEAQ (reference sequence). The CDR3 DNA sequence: TGTGCCAGCAGCCAAGCCGGGGCCTACAATGAGCAGTTCTTC. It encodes CASSQAGAYNEQFF.

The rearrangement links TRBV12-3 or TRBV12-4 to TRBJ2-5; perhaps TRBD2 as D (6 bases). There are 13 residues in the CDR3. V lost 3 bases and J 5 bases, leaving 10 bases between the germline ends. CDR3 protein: CASSFRETETQYF. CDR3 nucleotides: TGTGCCAGCAGTTTTCGGGAGACGGAGACCCAGTACTTC.

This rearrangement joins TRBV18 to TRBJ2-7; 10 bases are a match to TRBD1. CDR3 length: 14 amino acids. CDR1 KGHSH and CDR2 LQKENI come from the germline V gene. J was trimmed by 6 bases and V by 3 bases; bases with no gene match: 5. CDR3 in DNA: TGTGCCAGCTCACCGGACAGGGGGGTTGGCGAGCAGTACTTC. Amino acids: CASSPDRGVGEQYF.

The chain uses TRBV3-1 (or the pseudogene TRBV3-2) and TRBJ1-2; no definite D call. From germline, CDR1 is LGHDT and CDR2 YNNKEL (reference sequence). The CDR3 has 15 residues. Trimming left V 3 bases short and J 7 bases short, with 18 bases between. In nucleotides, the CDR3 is TGTGCCAGCAGCCAGGGCCGGCCAGGCCCGGTTGGCTACACCTTC. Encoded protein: CASSQGRPGPVGYTF.

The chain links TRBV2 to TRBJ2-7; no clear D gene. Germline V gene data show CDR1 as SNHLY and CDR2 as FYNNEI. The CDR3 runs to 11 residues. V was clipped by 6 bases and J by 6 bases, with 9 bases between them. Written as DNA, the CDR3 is TGTGCCAGCAGCCAGAATTCCGAGCAGTACTTC. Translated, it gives CASSQNSEQYF. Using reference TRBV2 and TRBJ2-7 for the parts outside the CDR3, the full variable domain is EPEVTQTPSHQVTQMGQEVILRCVPISNHLYFYWYRQILGQKVEFLVSFYNNEISEKSEIFDDQFSVERPDGSNFTLKIRSTKLEDSAMYFCASSQNSEQYFGPGTRLTVT.

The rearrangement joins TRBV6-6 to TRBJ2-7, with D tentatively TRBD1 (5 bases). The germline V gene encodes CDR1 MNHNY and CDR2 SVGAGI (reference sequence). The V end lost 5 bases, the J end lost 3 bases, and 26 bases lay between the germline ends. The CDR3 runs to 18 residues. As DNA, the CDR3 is TGTGCCAGCAGTCCCGTCCTTCGGGCCCAGGGATATAACTACGAGCAGTACTTC. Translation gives CASSPVLRAQGYNYEQYF.

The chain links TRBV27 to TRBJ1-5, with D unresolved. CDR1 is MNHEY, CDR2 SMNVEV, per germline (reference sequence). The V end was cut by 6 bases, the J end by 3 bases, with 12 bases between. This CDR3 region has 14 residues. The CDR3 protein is CASSSPGFNQPQHF. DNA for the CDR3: TGTGCCAGCAGCTCACCAGGATTCAATCAGCCCCAGCATTTT.

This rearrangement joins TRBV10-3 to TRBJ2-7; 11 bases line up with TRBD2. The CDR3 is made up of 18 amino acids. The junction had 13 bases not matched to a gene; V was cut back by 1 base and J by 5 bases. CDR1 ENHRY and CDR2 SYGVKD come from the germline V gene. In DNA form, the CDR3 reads TGTGCCATCAGTGAGTTCCCTAGCGGGAGGCTAAAGGCCCACGAGCAGTACTTC. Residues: CAISEFPSGRLKAHEQYF.

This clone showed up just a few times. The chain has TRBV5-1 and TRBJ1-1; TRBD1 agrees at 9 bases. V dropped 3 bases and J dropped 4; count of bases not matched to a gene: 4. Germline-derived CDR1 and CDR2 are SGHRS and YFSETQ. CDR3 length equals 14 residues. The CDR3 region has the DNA TGCGCCAGCAGCTCACAGGGGGCGGGCACTGAAGCTTTCTTT. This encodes CASSSQGAGTEAFF.

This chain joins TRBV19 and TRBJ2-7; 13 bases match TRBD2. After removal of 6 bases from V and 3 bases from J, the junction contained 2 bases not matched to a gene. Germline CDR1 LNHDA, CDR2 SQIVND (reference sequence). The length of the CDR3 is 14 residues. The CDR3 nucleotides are TGTGCCAGTAGGACTAGCGGGAGGAGCTACGAGCAGTACTTC. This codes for CASRTSGRSYEQYF. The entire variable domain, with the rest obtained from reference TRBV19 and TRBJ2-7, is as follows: DGGITQSPKYLFRKEGQNVTLSCEQNLNHDAMYWYRQDPGQGLRLIYYSQIVNDFQKGDIAEGYSVSREKKESFPLTVTSAQKNPTAFYLCASRTSGRSYEQYFGPGTRLTVT.

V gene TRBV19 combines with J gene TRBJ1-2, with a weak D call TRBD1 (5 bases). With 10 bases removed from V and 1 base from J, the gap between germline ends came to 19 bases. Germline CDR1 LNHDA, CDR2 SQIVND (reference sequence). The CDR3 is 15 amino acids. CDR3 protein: CATRSLRDYNYGYTF. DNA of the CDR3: TGTGCCACCCGGAGCCTCAGGGATTATAACTATGGCTACACCTTC. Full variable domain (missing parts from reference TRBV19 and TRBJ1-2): DGGITQSPKYLFRKEGQNVTLSCEQNLNHDAMYWYRQDPGQGLRLIYYSQIVNDFQKGDIAEGYSVSREKKESFPLTVTSAQKNPTAFYLCATRSLRDYNYGYTFGSGTRLTVV.

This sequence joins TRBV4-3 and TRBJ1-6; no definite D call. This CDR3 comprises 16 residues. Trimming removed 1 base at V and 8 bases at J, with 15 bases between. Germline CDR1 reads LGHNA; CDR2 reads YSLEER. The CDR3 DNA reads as TGCGCCAGCAGCCAAGGTCATACGGGCGGGTATTCACCCCTCCACTTT. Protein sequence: CASSQGHTGGYSPLHF.

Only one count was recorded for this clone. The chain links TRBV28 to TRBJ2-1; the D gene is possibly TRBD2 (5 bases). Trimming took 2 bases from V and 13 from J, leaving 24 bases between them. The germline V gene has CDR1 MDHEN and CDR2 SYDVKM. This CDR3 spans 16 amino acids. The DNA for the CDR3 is TGTGCCAGCAGTTTAGTAGGGAGAGGGTCGGGTTGGGAACAGTTCTTC. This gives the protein CASSLVGRGSGWEQFF.

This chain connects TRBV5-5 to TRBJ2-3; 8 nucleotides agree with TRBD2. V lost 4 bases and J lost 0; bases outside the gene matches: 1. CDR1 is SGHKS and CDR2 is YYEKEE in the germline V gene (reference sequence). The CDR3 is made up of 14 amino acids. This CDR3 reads CASSIAGSTDTQYF. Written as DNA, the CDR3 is TGTGCCAGCAGCATAGCGGGGAGCACAGATACGCAGTATTTT.

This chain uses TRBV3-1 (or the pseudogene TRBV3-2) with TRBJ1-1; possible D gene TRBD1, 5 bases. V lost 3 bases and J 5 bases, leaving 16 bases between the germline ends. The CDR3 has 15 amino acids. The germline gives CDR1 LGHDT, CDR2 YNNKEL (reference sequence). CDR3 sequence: CASSQRSGAGTEAFF. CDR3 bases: TGTGCCAGCAGCCAGAGATCTGGGGCAGGGACTGAAGCTTTCTTT.

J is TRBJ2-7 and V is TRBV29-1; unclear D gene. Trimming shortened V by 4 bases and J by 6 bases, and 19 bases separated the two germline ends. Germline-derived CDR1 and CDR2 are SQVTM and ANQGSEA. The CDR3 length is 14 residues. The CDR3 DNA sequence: TGCAGCGTTGCAAACGACTGGATGTCTCTCGAGCAGTACTTC. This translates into CSVANDWMSLEQYF.

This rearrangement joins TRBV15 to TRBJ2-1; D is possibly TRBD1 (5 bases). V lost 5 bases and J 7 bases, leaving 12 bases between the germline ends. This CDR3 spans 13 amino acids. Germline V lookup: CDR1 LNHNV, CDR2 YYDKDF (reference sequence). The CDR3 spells CATSHFQGNEQFF. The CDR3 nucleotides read TGTGCCACCAGCCATTTTCAGGGTAATGAGCAGTTCTTC.

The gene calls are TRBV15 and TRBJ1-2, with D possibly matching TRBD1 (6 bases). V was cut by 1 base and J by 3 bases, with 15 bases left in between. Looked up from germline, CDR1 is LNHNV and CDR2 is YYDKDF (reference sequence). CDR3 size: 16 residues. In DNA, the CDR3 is TGTGCCACCAGCAGAGGGGAGGGGGGTAGCGACTATGGCTACACCTTC. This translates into CATSRGEGGSDYGYTF. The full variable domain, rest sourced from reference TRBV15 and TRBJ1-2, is DAMVIQNPRYQVTQFGKPVTLSCSQTLNHNVMYWYQQKSSQAPKLLFHYYDKDFNNEADTPDNFQSRRPNTSFCFLDIRSPGLGDTAMYLCATSRGEGGSDYGYTFGSGTRLTVV.

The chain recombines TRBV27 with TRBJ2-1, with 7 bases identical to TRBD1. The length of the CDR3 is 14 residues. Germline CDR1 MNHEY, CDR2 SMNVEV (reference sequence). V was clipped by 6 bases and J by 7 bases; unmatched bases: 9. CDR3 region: CASRVTRGRNEQFF. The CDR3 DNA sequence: TGTGCCAGCAGGGTCACTAGGGGGCGGAATGAGCAGTTCTTC.

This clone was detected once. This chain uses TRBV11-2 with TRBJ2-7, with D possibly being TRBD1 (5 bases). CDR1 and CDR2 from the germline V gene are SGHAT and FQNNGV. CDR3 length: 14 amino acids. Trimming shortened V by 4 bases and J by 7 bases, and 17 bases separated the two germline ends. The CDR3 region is CASSYDRRVREQYF. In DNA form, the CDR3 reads TGTGCCAGCAGCTACGACAGACGGGTTCGTGAGCAGTACTTC.

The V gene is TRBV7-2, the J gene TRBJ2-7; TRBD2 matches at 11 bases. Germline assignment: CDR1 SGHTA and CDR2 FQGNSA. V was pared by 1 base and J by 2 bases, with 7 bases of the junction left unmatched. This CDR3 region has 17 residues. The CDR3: CASSLVLAGGPAYEQYF. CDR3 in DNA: TGTGCCAGCAGCTTAGTGCTAGCGGGAGGTCCGGCCTACGAGCAGTACTTC.

The CDR3 DNA follows: TGTGCCAGCAGTGATGCAGGGATTAGCAATCAGCCCCAGCATTTT. Translated: CASSDAGISNQPQHF. This chain joins TRBV2 and TRBJ1-5, with D maybe TRBD1 (5 bases). V lost 3 bases and J 0 bases, leaving 9 bases between the germline ends. The length of the CDR3 is 15 residues. Germline CDR1 is SNHLY and CDR2 is FYNNEI.